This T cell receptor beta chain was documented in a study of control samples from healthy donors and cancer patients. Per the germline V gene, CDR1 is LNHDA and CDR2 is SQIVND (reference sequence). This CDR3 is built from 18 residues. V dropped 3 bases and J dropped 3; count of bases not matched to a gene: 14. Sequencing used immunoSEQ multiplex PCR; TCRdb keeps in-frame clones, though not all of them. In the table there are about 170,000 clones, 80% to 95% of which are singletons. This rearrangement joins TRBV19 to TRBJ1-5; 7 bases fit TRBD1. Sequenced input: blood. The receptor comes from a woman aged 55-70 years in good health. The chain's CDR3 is CASSMGRQGEGINQPQHF. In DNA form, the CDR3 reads TGTGCCAGTAGTATGGGACGACAGGGTGAAGGGATCAATCAGCCCCAGCATTTT.